The clone carrying this T cell receptor (beta chain) was observed a few times. Its antigen is unidentified. The CDR3 loop spans 15 amino acids. Trimming cost V 3 bases and J 7 bases; bases outside gene matches: 6. The germline V gene has CDR1 MGHDK and CDR2 SYGVNS. The data were taken from a study of cytotoxic CD8 clonotypes in ibrutinib-treated CLL. Overall study results and limits: Treatment saw public clonotypes, which were uncommon, either contract or stay stable.

Using immunoSEQ multiplex PCR, the repertoire was profiled, and TCRdb retains in-frame clones only, with some absent. The table lists about 50,000 clones, roughly 50% of them singletons. The gene calls are TRBV25-1 and TRBJ1-2; 12 bases are a match to TRBD1. The origin of this receptor is a human donor with chronic lymphocytic leukemia. This sample comprised PBMCs, obtained after 12 months of ibrutinib treatment. CDR3 loop: CASSEGGTGGSGYTF. The CDR3 DNA follows: TGTGCCAGCAGTGAGGGGGGGACAGGGGGCAGTGGCTACACCTTC.